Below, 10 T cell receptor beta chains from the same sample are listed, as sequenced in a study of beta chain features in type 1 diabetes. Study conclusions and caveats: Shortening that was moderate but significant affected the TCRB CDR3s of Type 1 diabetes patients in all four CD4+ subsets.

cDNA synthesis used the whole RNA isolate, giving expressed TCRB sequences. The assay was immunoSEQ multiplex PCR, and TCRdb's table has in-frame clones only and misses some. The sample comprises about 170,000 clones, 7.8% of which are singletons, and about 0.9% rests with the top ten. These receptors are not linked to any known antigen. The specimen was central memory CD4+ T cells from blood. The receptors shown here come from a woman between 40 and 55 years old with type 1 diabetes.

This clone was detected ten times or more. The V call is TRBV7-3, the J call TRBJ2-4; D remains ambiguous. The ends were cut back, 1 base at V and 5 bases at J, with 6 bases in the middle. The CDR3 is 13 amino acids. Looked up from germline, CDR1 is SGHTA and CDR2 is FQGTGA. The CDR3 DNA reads TGTGCCAGCAGCTTAAACAGCCAAAACATTCAGTACTTC. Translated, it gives CASSLNSQNIQYF. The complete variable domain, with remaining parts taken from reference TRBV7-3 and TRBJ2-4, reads GAGVSQTPSNKVTEKGKYVELRCDPISGHTALYWYRQSLGQGPEFLIYFQGTGAADDSGLPNDRFFAVRPEGSVSTLKIQRTERGDSAVYLCASSLNSQNIQYFGAGTRLSVL.

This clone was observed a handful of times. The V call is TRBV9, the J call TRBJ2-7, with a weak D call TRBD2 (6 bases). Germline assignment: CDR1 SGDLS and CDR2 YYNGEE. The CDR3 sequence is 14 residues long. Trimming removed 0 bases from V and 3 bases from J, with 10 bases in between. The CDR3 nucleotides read TGTGCCAGCAGCGTAGGGGGACTTGGCTACGAGCAGTACTTC. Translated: CASSVGGLGYEQYF.

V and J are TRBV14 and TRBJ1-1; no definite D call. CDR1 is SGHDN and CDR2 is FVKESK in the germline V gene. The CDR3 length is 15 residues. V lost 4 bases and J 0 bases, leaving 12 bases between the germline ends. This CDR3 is CASSRGGKMNTEAFF. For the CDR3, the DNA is TGTGCCAGCAGCCGCGGAGGGAAAATGAACACTGAAGCTTTCTTT.

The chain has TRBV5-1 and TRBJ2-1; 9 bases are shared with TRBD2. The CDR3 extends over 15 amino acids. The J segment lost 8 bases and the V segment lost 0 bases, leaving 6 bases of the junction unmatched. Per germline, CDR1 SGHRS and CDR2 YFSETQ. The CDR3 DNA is TGCGCCAGCAGCTTGGGCCTAGCGGGGAGAGATGAGCAGTTCTTC. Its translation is CASSLGLAGRDEQFF. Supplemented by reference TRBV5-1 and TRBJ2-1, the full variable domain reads KAGVTQTPRYLIKTRGQQVTLSCSPISGHRSVSWYQQTPGQGLQFLFEYFSETQRNKGNFPGRFSGRQFSNSRSEMNVSTLELGDSALYLCASSLGLAGRDEQFFGPGTRLTVL.

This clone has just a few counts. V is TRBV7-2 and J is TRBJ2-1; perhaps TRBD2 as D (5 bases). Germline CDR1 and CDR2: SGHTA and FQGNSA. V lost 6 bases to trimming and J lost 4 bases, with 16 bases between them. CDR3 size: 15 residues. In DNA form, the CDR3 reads TGTGCCAGCAGGGCTTCGGGGTTGTCGTACAATGAGCAGTTCTTC. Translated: CASRASGLSYNEQFF.

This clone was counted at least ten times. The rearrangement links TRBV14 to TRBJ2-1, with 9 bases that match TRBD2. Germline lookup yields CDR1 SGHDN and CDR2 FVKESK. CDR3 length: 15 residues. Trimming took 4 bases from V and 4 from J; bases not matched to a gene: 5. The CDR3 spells CASSLLTSGYNEQFF. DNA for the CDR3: TGTGCCAGCAGCCTTTTAACTAGCGGGTACAATGAGCAGTTCTTC.

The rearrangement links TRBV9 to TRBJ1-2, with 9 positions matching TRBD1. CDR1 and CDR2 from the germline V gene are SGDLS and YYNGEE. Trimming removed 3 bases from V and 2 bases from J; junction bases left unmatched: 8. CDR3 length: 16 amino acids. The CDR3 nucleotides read TGTGCCAGCAGCGGGGGATCGGGACAGGGCAACTATGGCTACACCTTC. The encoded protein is CASSGGSGQGNYGYTF.

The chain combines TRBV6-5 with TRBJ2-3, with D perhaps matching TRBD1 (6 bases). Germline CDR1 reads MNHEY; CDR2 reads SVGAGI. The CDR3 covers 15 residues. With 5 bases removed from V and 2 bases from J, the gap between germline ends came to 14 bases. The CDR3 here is CASSRSDSSTDTQYF. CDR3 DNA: TGTGCCAGCAGTCGCTCGGACAGCTCCACAGATACGCAGTATTTT.

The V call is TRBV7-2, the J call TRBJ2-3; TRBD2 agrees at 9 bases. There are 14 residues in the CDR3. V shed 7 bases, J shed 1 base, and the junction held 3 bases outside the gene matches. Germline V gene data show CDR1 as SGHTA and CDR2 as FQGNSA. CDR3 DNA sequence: TGTGCCAGCATGCTAGCGGGACGCACAGATACGCAGTATTTT. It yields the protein CASMLAGRTDTQYF.

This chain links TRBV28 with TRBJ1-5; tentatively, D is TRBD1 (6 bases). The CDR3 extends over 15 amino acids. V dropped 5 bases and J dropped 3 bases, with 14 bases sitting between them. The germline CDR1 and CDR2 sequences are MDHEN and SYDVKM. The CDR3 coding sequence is TGTGCCAGCAGTCTACCGGGGGGGCCCAATCAGCCCCAGCATTTT. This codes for CASSLPGGPNQPQHF.